This paragraph reports one T cell receptor (beta chain). TCRdb's copy holds only in-frame clones and misses some; the assay was immunoSEQ multiplex PCR. The table lists roughly 120,000 clones, 75% to 80% of them singletons, with 4% to 6% in the top ten. CDR3 length: 20 amino acids. V dropped 1 base and J dropped 1; count of bases not matched to a gene: 11. From germline, CDR1 is KGHSH and CDR2 LQKENI. These data come from a study of radiotherapy plus CTLA-4 blockade in lung cancer. The TCR was taken from a human donor with non-small cell lung cancer who had a partial response to radiotherapy plus ipilimumab. This specimen was peripheral blood, taken from a patient treated with radiotherapy plus ipilimumab. V usage is TRBV18 and J usage is TRBJ2-2, with 11 bases fitting TRBD2. The CDR3 DNA reads as TGTGCCAGCTCACCACGTACTCTCTCCGGGACTAGCGGGAACACCGGGGAGCTGTTTTTT. Protein: CASSPRTLSGTSGNTGELFF.